This is a list of T cell receptor beta chains from one sample in a study of T-cell memory formation after mild COVID-19. Via MiXCR, TCRdb re-called the 5' RACE reads, giving one row per CDR3 protein. The repertoire holds approximately 480,000 distinct CDR3 sequences, with around a sixth as singletons. Sequenced input: PBMCs or a T cell subset sorted from them (not recorded which). The receptors shown here come from an adult woman who had mild COVID-19 (a few samples of this study predate the infection). Cell type and time point are not known. CDR3s include the opening cysteine and the closing phenylalanine or tryptophan.

v_gene: TRBV2; j_gene: TRBJ2-3; CDR3aa: CASSARNLFVTGTDTQYF
v_gene: TRBV3-1; j_gene: TRBJ2-3; CDR3aa: CASSQKPGNLFPDTQYF
v_gene: TRBV21-1; j_gene: TRBJ1-6; CDR3aa: CASSKEVDRLQPGNSPLHF
v_gene: TRBV7-6; j_gene: TRBJ2-5; CDR3aa: CASSLAGQGKETQYF
v_gene: TRBV7-2; j_gene: TRBJ1-2; CDR3aa: CASSLTGTGILEGYTF
v_gene: TRBV5-1; j_gene: TRBJ1-1; CDR3aa: CASSSQTGGGTEAFF
v_gene: TRBV7-9; j_gene: TRBJ2-7; CDR3aa: CASSEGVGGPYEQYF
v_gene: TRBV5-1; j_gene: TRBJ2-3; CDR3aa: CASSLQTGTDTQYF
v_gene: TRBV7-9; j_gene: TRBJ1-6; CDR3aa: CASSRRDGDSPLHF
v_gene: TRBV6-6; j_gene: TRBJ2-1; CDR3aa: CASRSRAYNEQFF
v_gene: TRBV7-2; j_gene: TRBJ1-2; CDR3aa: CASSLDGGWRGGYTF
v_gene: TRBV11-2; j_gene: TRBJ2-2; CDR3aa: CASSFGWRANTGELFF
v_gene: TRBV6-2/TRBV6-3; j_gene: TRBJ1-1; CDR3aa: CASRSGQWAFF
v_gene: TRBV7-9; j_gene: TRBJ2-4; CDR3aa: CASSLVQGGGAKNIQYF
v_gene: TRBV20-1; j_gene: TRBJ2-7; CDR3aa: CSADPSGGRYEQYF
v_gene: TRBV7-9; j_gene: TRBJ2-3; CDR3aa: CAPEDGGTQYF
v_gene: TRBV7-9; j_gene: TRBJ1-5; CDR3aa: CASSWGPQPQHF
v_gene: TRBV11-2; j_gene: TRBJ2-3; CDR3aa: CASSLGPVSTDTQYF
v_gene: TRBV24-1; j_gene: TRBJ2-2; CDR3aa: CATSDPTGKDTGELFF
v_gene: TRBV20-1; j_gene: TRBJ2-5; CDR3aa: CRAPLTGETQYF
v_gene: TRBV6-5; j_gene: TRBJ2-1; CDR3aa: CASSYKSSYNEQFF
v_gene: TRBV4-1; j_gene: TRBJ1-2; CDR3aa: CASSTGLYGYTF
v_gene: TRBV5-1; j_gene: TRBJ2-3; CDR3aa: CASSSGLASTDTQYF
v_gene: TRBV2; j_gene: TRBJ2-2; CDR3aa: CASRLAGVSAGELFF
v_gene: TRBV25-1; j_gene: TRBJ2-7; CDR3aa: CPWGGSHEQYF
v_gene: TRBV29-1; j_gene: TRBJ2-1; CDR3aa: CSVGAGGGIYEQFF
v_gene: TRBV6-2/TRBV6-3; j_gene: TRBJ2-1; CDR3aa: CASSYPPDNEQFF
v_gene: TRBV25-1; j_gene: TRBJ2-3; CDR3aa: CASGEASNTDTQYF
v_gene: TRBV7-8; j_gene: TRBJ2-7; CDR3aa: CASSLRPGTSGDSSYEQYF
v_gene: TRBV5-1; j_gene: TRBJ1-5; CDR3aa: CASSLWGPGGQPQHF
v_gene: TRBV5-1; j_gene: TRBJ2-7; CDR3aa: CASSPRASGNDEQYF
v_gene: TRBV10-3; j_gene: TRBJ2-7; CDR3aa: CAISGGRQGFTYEQYF
v_gene: TRBV4-3; j_gene: TRBJ2-7; CDR3aa: CASSQDYPGRTSYEQYF
v_gene: TRBV12-3/TRBV12-4; j_gene: TRBJ2-1; CDR3aa: CASTDAGGLTRSEQFF
v_gene: TRBV12-3/TRBV12-4; j_gene: TRBJ2-2; CDR3aa: CASSFGAATGELFF
v_gene: TRBV24-1; j_gene: TRBJ2-1; CDR3aa: CATGGGWGVYNEQFF
v_gene: TRBV2; j_gene: TRBJ2-7; CDR3aa: CASREGQGDEQYF
v_gene: TRBV2; j_gene: TRBJ2-2; CDR3aa: CASRSRDQNTGELFF
v_gene: TRBV20-1; j_gene: TRBJ2-7; CDR3aa: CSARDHGGGGTVYEQYF
v_gene: TRBV3-1; j_gene: TRBJ2-1; CDR3aa: CASSHHGGGSEQFF
v_gene: TRBV7-9; j_gene: TRBJ2-7; CDR3aa: CASSPQPDSYEQYF
v_gene: TRBV7-8; j_gene: TRBJ2-2; CDR3aa: CASTRRGVISPGQNTGELFF
v_gene: TRBV6-5; j_gene: TRBJ1-1; CDR3aa: CASSYSFTVNTEAFF
v_gene: TRBV20-1; j_gene: TRBJ2-2; CDR3aa: CSATSSGRANGELFF
v_gene: TRBV5-1; j_gene: TRBJ2-1; CDR3aa: CASSLSPEGQSYNEQFF
v_gene: TRBV25-1; j_gene: TRBJ1-2; CDR3aa: CASSEWGQGGNYGYTF
v_gene: TRBV5-1; j_gene: TRBJ1-3; CDR3aa: CASSRTGLGTPSGNTIYF
v_gene: TRBV6-6; j_gene: TRBJ1-5; CDR3aa: CASSKWGNDQPQHF
v_gene: TRBV14; j_gene: TRBJ2-1; CDR3aa: CASRKGGRAVYEQFF
v_gene: TRBV27; j_gene: TRBJ2-3; CDR3aa: CASRERRGRTDTQYF
v_gene: TRBV4-1; j_gene: TRBJ1-6; CDR3aa: CASSQVNRPNSPLHF
v_gene: TRBV5-1; j_gene: TRBJ2-3; CDR3aa: CASSPMPSLAGGQGTQYF
v_gene: TRBV7-6; j_gene: TRBJ2-1; CDR3aa: CASSLALRTSGARTYNEQFF
v_gene: TRBV4-2; j_gene: TRBJ2-1; CDR3aa: CASSQGQGRDEQFF
v_gene: TRBV5-1; j_gene: TRBJ2-5; CDR3aa: CASSYRGGNQETQYF
v_gene: TRBV5-8; j_gene: TRBJ2-7; CDR3aa: CASSSGLAEVSYEQYF
v_gene: TRBV9; j_gene: TRBJ2-3; CDR3aa: CASSENRDLAGEDTQYF
v_gene: TRBV20-1; j_gene: TRBJ1-2; CDR3aa: CSADDTGPGYGYTF